The 30 T cell receptor beta chains below come from one sample, sequenced in a study of beta chain features in type 1 diabetes. Study conclusions and caveats: Shorter TCRB CDR3s, moderately but significantly so, were found in Type 1 diabetes patients in all four CD4+ subsets.

Their recognized antigens are unknown. Sequencing targeted expressed TCRB transcripts, as all isolated RNA had been reverse transcribed. TCRdb's copy holds only in-frame clones and misses some; the assay was immunoSEQ multiplex PCR. The data hold almost 350,000 clones, with roughly a tenth observed a single time. The source material was central memory CD4+ T cells from blood. The receptors stem from a man aged 30-40 years with type 1 diabetes.

This clone has more than one count but fewer than ten. The rearrangement joins TRBV18 to TRBJ2-1, with 9 bases identical to TRBD2. The CDR3 runs 17 residues. V gave up 2 bases and J gave up 7 bases; unmatched junction bases: 12. The V gene's germline CDR1 is KGHSH and CDR2 LQKENI. The chain's CDR3 is CASSPKPAGGPGNEQFF. CDR3 DNA: TGTGCCAGCTCACCAAAACCTGCGGGGGGGCCTGGAAATGAGCAGTTCTTC.

This clone was seen only a few times. This sample also contains other DNA sequences that code for the same CDR3. V gene TRBV7-2 combines with J gene TRBJ2-1; D not certain. Deletions cut 0 bases from V and 7 bases from J, with 4 bases between. This CDR3 has 12 amino acids. Germline values: CDR1 SGHTA, CDR2 FQGNSA. CDR3 sequence reads: CASSLARNEQFF. DNA of the CDR3: TGTGCCAGCAGCTTAGCTCGGAATGAGCAGTTCTTC.

The V gene is TRBV6-6, the J gene TRBJ2-7; D is unclear. Germline CDR1 MNHNY, CDR2 SVGAGI (reference sequence). The CDR3 totals 12 residues. The germline V and J ends were trimmed by 4 bases and 1 base, with 5 bases remaining between them. CDR3 amino acids: CASSSPSYEQYF. In DNA, the CDR3 is TGTGCCAGCAGTTCCCCTTCCTACGAGCAGTACTTC.

The chain is built from TRBV30 and TRBJ2-3, with unresolved D. The CDR3 has 15 amino acids. Trimming took off 5 bases at V and 0 bases at J, with 15 bases between the two ends. Germline CDR1 and CDR2: GTSNPN and SVGIG (reference sequence). DNA for the CDR3: TGTGCCTGGGGCGTCAGGTCCGCTAGCACAGATACGCAGTATTTT. Encoded protein: CAWGVRSASTDTQYF.

This clone has more than one count but fewer than ten. The V and J genes are TRBV7-2 and TRBJ2-3; the match to TRBD1 covers 9 bases. Germline V gene lookup returns CDR1 SGHTA and CDR2 FQGNSA. The ends lost 1 base at V and 4 bases at J; junction bases unmatched: 3. This CDR3 is 15 amino acids long. The CDR3 loop reads CASSLGGTGPDTQYF. The CDR3, as DNA: TGTGCCAGCAGCTTAGGGGGGACAGGGCCAGATACGCAGTATTTT.

J is TRBJ1-2 and V is TRBV11-2; D is possibly TRBD1 (6 bases). Germline V gives CDR1 SGHAT, CDR2 FQNNGV. Trimming took off 4 bases at V and 0 bases at J, with 15 bases between the two ends. The CDR3 loop spans 16 amino acids. The CDR3 protein is CASSSSDRPTNYGYTF. The CDR3 DNA reads as TGTGCCAGCAGCTCCTCTGACAGGCCCACTAACTATGGCTACACCTTC.

The table lists this clone with a few counts. The rearrangement links TRBV7-2 to TRBJ2-7; D is uncertain. Germline V gene data show CDR1 as SGHTA and CDR2 as FQGNSA. The CDR3 loop spans 14 amino acids. Trimming shortened V by 5 bases and J by 5 bases, and 16 bases separated the two germline ends. Here the CDR3 DNA reads TGTGCCAGCAGCGACGTCGTCCTGACTGACGAGCAGTACTTC. Translating it yields CASSDVVLTDEQYF.

This clone has a handful of counts. This sequence joins TRBV9 and TRBJ2-2; 7 nucleotides agree with TRBD1. The length of the CDR3 is 15 residues. The germline gives CDR1 SGDLS, CDR2 YYNGEE. J lost 5 bases, V lost 0 bases, and 4 bases had no gene match. The chain's CDR3 is CASSVATRGTGELFF. The CDR3 coding sequence is TGTGCCAGCAGCGTAGCTACCAGGGGGACCGGGGAGCTGTTTTTT.

In this sample, this clone turned up a few times. The chain combines TRBV7-2 with TRBJ2-7; D may be TRBD2 (5 bases). This CDR3 is 11 amino acids long. Trimming removed 4 bases from V and 10 bases from J, with 11 bases in between. Germline values: CDR1 SGHTA, CDR2 FQGNSA. CDR3 protein: CASSSGLDQYF. The CDR3, as DNA: TGTGCCAGCAGCTCCGGACTCGACCAGTACTTC. The full variable domain, rest sourced from reference TRBV7-2 and TRBJ2-7, is GAGVSQSPSNKVTEKGKDVELRCDPISGHTALYWYRQSLGQGLEFLIYFQGNSAPDKSGLPSDRFSAERTGGSVSTLTIQRTQQEDSAVYLCASSSGLDQYFGPGTRLTVT.

As concerns this clone: Other nucleotide sequences from this sample produce the same CDR3. The gene calls are TRBV30 and TRBJ1-5; no clear D gene. This CDR3 is built from 13 residues. Per germline, CDR1 GTSNPN and CDR2 SVGIG (reference sequence). Deletions cut 3 bases from V and 0 bases from J, with 6 bases between. The CDR3 protein is CAWSPDSNQPQHF. CDR3 nucleotide sequence: TGTGCCTGGAGCCCGGATAGCAATCAGCCCCAGCATTTT. Variable domain in full (rest from reference TRBV30 and TRBJ1-5): SQTIHQWPATLVQPVGSPLSLECTVEGTSNPNLYWYRQAAGRGLQLLFYSVGIGQISSEVPQNLSASRPQDRQFILSSKKLLLSDSGFYLCAWSPDSNQPQHFGDGTRLSIL.

In this sample, this clone turned up a few times. An end of the junction does not agree with germline; a read error may underlie this. The genes are TRBV5-4 and TRBJ2-7; 11 bases match TRBD1. Germline V gene sequence: CDR1 SGHNT, CDR2 YYREEE (reference sequence). This CDR3 is 14 amino acids long. CDR3 sequence: CASSQRTGGGKQYF. Here the CDR3 DNA reads TGCGCCAGCAGCCAACGGACAGGGGGCGGGAAGCAGTACTTC.

This clone has only a few counts. This chain connects TRBV29-1 to TRBJ2-3, with TRBD1 identical over 10 bases. The J segment lost 2 bases and the V segment lost 6 bases, leaving 5 bases of the junction unmatched. The CDR3 spans 14 residues. CDR1 SQVTM and CDR2 ANQGSEA come from the germline V gene. The CDR3 region has the DNA TGCAGCGTCGACGGGACAGGGGACACAGATACGCAGTATTTT. Amino acids: CSVDGTGDTDTQYF.

This clone was found a few times. V is TRBV11-2 and J is TRBJ2-3, with unresolved D. The V gene lost 2 bases and the J gene lost 4 bases, with 19 bases spanning the gap. Germline CDR1 reads SGHAT; CDR2 reads FQNNGV. CDR3 length equals 17 residues. The CDR3 spells CASSLLRLSGVADTQYF. CDR3 sequence (DNA): TGTGCCAGCAGCTTATTGAGGCTGTCGGGTGTCGCAGATACGCAGTATTTT. The variable domain in full, completed from reference TRBV11-2 and TRBJ2-3, reads EAGVAQSPRYKIIEKRQSVAFWCNPISGHATLYWYQQILGQGPKLLIQFQNNGVVDDSQLPKDRFSAERLKGVDSTLKIQPAKLEDSAVYLCASSLLRLSGVADTQYFGPGTRLTVL.

This clone has just a few counts. This chain joins TRBV11-2 and TRBJ1-2, with no clear D. CDR1 is SGHAT, CDR2 FQNNGV, per germline. The CDR3 sequence is 13 residues long. The germline V and J ends were trimmed by 0 bases and 8 bases, with 10 bases remaining between them. The DNA for the CDR3 is TGTGCCAGCAGCTTAGAAGGGTACCAGGGCTACACCTTC. Amino acid sequence: CASSLEGYQGYTF.

This clone was recorded a few times. V usage is TRBV7-2 and J usage is TRBJ2-3; D unclear. Trimming took off 1 base at V and 6 bases at J, with 11 bases between the two ends. CDR3 length equals 14 residues. Germline values: CDR1 SGHTA, CDR2 FQGNSA. This chain's CDR3 is CASSLGWVGDTQYF. CDR3 DNA: TGTGCCAGCAGCTTAGGTTGGGTGGGGGATACGCAGTATTTT.

The rearrangement uses TRBV9 and TRBJ1-2; no clear D. Germline lookup yields CDR1 SGDLS and CDR2 YYNGEE. Trimming took off 3 bases at V and 8 bases at J, with 14 bases between the two ends. The CDR3 length is 13 residues. Written as DNA, the CDR3 is TGTGCCAGCAGCGCCGACGCGGGGAGCGGCTACACCTTC. This gives the protein CASSADAGSGYTF.

Only a few counts were recorded for this clone. This chain connects TRBV5-6 to TRBJ2-5; TRBD2 aligns across 7 bases. The CDR3 extends over 17 amino acids. Germline V gene data show CDR1 as SGHDT and CDR2 as YYEEEE. The V and J ends lost 4 bases and 1 base, in that order; junction bases with no gene match: 13. As DNA, the CDR3 is TGTGCCAGCAGCCTCATCGCCAGCGGGAATTCCCAAGAGACCCAGTACTTC. This sequence encodes CASSLIASGNSQETQYF.

Worth noting for this clone: The identical CDR3 is also encoded by other nucleotide sequences in the sample. This chain joins TRBV18 and TRBJ2-7, with a weak D call TRBD2 (6 bases). The CDR3 covers 13 residues. CDR1 and CDR2 from the germline V gene are KGHSH and LQKENI. V gave up 2 bases and J gave up 5 bases, with 10 bases separating them. The CDR3 sequence: CASSPSGGNEQYF. The CDR3 DNA sequence: TGTGCCAGCTCACCATCCGGGGGAAACGAGCAGTACTTC.

The J gene is TRBJ2-6, the V gene TRBV9, with a possible D match to TRBD1 (6 bases). The germline V gene encodes CDR1 SGDLS and CDR2 YYNGEE. V lost 5 bases and J 0 bases, leaving 24 bases between the germline ends. This CDR3 spans 20 amino acids. This CDR3 reads CASSAPRFQGSSSGANVLTF. CDR3 DNA sequence: TGTGCCAGCAGTGCACCCCGGTTCCAGGGGAGCTCCTCTGGGGCCAACGTCCTGACTTTC.

For this clone: Additional DNA sequences in this sample encode the identical CDR3. This CDR3 reads CASSVTVYEQYF. DNA of the CDR3: TGTGCCAGCAGTGTGACAGTCTACGAGCAGTACTTC. The V call is TRBV2, the J call TRBJ2-7, with a tentative D call TRBD1 (5 bases). The CDR3 sequence is 12 residues long. Germline assignment: CDR1 SNHLY and CDR2 FYNNEI. V was trimmed by 4 bases and J by 3 bases, leaving 7 bases between them.

A note on this clone: Other DNA sequences in the sample encode the same CDR3. CDR3 in DNA: TGTGCCAGCAGCTTATCCCCCTACGAGCAGTACTTC. Its translation is CASSLSPYEQYF. The V gene is TRBV7-9, the J gene TRBJ2-7; D not certain. CDR1 and CDR2 from the germline V gene are SEHNR and FQNEAQ (reference sequence). Trimming shortened V by 2 bases and J by 2 bases, and 4 bases separated the two germline ends. The CDR3 totals 12 residues.

A few counts support this clone. V and J are TRBV30 and TRBJ2-7; no clear D. Deletions cut 0 bases from V and 2 bases from J, with 8 bases between. Germline V gene sequence: CDR1 GTSNPN, CDR2 SVGIG (reference sequence). This CDR3 is 13 amino acids long. CDR3 sequence reads: CAWSVPGAYEQYF. CDR3 bases: TGTGCCTGGAGTGTACCAGGAGCCTACGAGCAGTACTTC.

V is TRBV6-1 and J is TRBJ1-1; no clear D. The CDR3 spans 11 residues. Germline V gene sequence: CDR1 MNHNS, CDR2 SASEGT. V was cut by 6 bases and J by 6 bases, with 8 bases left in between. The CDR3, as DNA: TGTGCCAGCAGCGAGGTCGCTGAAGCTTTCTTT. Translated: CASSEVAEAFF.

This clone was counted only a few times. This rearrangement joins TRBV30 to TRBJ1-3, with D hard to call. Germline V gene data show CDR1 as GTSNPN and CDR2 as SVGIG (reference sequence). This CDR3 is 15 amino acids long. Trimming removed 3 bases at V and 0 bases at J, with 12 bases between. This CDR3 reads CAWSLLYGSGNTIYF. The CDR3 DNA reads as TGTGCCTGGAGCCTCTTATATGGCTCTGGAAACACCATATATTTT.

This chain uses TRBV19 with TRBJ1-5, with 11 bases that match TRBD1. The CDR3 has 13 residues. The V gene's germline CDR1 is LNHDA and CDR2 SQIVND (reference sequence). After removal of 8 bases from V and 11 bases from J, the junction contained 8 bases not matched to a gene. The CDR3 region is CASRGQGALSQHF. CDR3 coding DNA: TGTGCCAGTCGAGGACAGGGGGCTTTGTCCCAGCATTTT.

This clone was found a few times. This chain joins TRBV9 and TRBJ2-6; D gene unclear. The germline V gene has CDR1 SGDLS and CDR2 YYNGEE. V was cut by 4 bases and J by 7 bases, with 12 bases left in between. This CDR3 region has 14 residues. CDR3 nucleotide sequence: TGTGCCAGCAGCCCCCCACATCTAGCCAACGTCCTGACTTTC. It is translated as CASSPPHLANVLTF.

This clone was seen more than once but under ten times. V gene TRBV11-2 combines with J gene TRBJ2-3; 9 nucleotides align to TRBD2. There are 13 residues in the CDR3. Germline lookup yields CDR1 SGHAT and CDR2 FQNNGV. V was clipped by 5 bases and J by 8 bases; unmatched bases: 5. CDR3 sequence reads: CASSAGGAGTQYF. Written as DNA, the CDR3 is TGTGCCAGCAGCGCGGGAGGGGCAGGTACGCAGTATTTT.

This clone came up many times. This chain joins TRBV7-9 and TRBJ1-2; D uncertain. Germline CDR1 reads SEHNR; CDR2 reads FQNEAQ (reference sequence). The CDR3 totals 14 residues. Deletions cut 5 bases from V and 0 bases from J, with 10 bases between. CDR3 DNA: TGTGCCAGCAGCCCCGGTCGTACTAACTATGGCTACACCTTC. This gives the protein CASSPGRTNYGYTF.

This chain links TRBV19 with TRBJ2-3, with D possibly being TRBD1 (6 bases). Per germline, CDR1 LNHDA and CDR2 SQIVND (reference sequence). This CDR3 region has 14 residues. Trimming removed 7 bases from V and 2 bases from J, with 13 bases in between. This CDR3 reads CASMVDSDTDTQYF. The DNA for the CDR3 is TGTGCCAGTATGGTGGACAGCGACACAGATACGCAGTATTTT.

The chain combines TRBV5-1 with TRBJ1-1; D perhaps matches TRBD1 (6 bases). Germline loops: CDR1 SGHRS, CDR2 YFSETQ. With 3 bases removed from V and 1 base from J, the gap between germline ends came to 13 bases. CDR3 length equals 15 residues. CDR3 residues: CASSWGSRGNTEAFF. The DNA for the CDR3 is TGCGCCAGCAGCTGGGGCAGCAGGGGGAACACTGAAGCTTTCTTT.